This paragraph covers one T cell receptor beta chain sequence. The antigen is unknown. This specimen belongs to a study of cytomegalovirus exposure and HLA in healthy donors. Study results and limitations: Researchers reported from a later analysis that most CMV-associated TCR beta chains appeared HLA-restricted. In vitro checks showed that a few CMV-associated chains really do target CMV antigens.

Researchers ran the PCR with 60 Vbeta and 13 Jbeta primers. Clones were read by immunoSEQ multiplex PCR, and TCRdb kept only the in-frame ones, dropping some. The table lists some 190,000 clones, under 9.5% of them singletons. V was pared by 2 bases and J by 7 bases, with 11 bases of the junction left unmatched. The germline V gene has CDR1 MNHEY and CDR2 SMNVEV (reference sequence). This CDR3 has 15 amino acids. This clonotype originated in a woman in her twenties or thirties in good health and CMV-seropositive. Sequenced sample: PBMCs. This chain connects TRBV27 to TRBJ2-7, with 7 bases fitting TRBD1. The CDR3 reads CASSLQTGVSEEQYF. Written as DNA, the CDR3 is TGTGCCAGCAGTTTACAAACAGGGGTTAGCGAGGAGCAGTACTTC.